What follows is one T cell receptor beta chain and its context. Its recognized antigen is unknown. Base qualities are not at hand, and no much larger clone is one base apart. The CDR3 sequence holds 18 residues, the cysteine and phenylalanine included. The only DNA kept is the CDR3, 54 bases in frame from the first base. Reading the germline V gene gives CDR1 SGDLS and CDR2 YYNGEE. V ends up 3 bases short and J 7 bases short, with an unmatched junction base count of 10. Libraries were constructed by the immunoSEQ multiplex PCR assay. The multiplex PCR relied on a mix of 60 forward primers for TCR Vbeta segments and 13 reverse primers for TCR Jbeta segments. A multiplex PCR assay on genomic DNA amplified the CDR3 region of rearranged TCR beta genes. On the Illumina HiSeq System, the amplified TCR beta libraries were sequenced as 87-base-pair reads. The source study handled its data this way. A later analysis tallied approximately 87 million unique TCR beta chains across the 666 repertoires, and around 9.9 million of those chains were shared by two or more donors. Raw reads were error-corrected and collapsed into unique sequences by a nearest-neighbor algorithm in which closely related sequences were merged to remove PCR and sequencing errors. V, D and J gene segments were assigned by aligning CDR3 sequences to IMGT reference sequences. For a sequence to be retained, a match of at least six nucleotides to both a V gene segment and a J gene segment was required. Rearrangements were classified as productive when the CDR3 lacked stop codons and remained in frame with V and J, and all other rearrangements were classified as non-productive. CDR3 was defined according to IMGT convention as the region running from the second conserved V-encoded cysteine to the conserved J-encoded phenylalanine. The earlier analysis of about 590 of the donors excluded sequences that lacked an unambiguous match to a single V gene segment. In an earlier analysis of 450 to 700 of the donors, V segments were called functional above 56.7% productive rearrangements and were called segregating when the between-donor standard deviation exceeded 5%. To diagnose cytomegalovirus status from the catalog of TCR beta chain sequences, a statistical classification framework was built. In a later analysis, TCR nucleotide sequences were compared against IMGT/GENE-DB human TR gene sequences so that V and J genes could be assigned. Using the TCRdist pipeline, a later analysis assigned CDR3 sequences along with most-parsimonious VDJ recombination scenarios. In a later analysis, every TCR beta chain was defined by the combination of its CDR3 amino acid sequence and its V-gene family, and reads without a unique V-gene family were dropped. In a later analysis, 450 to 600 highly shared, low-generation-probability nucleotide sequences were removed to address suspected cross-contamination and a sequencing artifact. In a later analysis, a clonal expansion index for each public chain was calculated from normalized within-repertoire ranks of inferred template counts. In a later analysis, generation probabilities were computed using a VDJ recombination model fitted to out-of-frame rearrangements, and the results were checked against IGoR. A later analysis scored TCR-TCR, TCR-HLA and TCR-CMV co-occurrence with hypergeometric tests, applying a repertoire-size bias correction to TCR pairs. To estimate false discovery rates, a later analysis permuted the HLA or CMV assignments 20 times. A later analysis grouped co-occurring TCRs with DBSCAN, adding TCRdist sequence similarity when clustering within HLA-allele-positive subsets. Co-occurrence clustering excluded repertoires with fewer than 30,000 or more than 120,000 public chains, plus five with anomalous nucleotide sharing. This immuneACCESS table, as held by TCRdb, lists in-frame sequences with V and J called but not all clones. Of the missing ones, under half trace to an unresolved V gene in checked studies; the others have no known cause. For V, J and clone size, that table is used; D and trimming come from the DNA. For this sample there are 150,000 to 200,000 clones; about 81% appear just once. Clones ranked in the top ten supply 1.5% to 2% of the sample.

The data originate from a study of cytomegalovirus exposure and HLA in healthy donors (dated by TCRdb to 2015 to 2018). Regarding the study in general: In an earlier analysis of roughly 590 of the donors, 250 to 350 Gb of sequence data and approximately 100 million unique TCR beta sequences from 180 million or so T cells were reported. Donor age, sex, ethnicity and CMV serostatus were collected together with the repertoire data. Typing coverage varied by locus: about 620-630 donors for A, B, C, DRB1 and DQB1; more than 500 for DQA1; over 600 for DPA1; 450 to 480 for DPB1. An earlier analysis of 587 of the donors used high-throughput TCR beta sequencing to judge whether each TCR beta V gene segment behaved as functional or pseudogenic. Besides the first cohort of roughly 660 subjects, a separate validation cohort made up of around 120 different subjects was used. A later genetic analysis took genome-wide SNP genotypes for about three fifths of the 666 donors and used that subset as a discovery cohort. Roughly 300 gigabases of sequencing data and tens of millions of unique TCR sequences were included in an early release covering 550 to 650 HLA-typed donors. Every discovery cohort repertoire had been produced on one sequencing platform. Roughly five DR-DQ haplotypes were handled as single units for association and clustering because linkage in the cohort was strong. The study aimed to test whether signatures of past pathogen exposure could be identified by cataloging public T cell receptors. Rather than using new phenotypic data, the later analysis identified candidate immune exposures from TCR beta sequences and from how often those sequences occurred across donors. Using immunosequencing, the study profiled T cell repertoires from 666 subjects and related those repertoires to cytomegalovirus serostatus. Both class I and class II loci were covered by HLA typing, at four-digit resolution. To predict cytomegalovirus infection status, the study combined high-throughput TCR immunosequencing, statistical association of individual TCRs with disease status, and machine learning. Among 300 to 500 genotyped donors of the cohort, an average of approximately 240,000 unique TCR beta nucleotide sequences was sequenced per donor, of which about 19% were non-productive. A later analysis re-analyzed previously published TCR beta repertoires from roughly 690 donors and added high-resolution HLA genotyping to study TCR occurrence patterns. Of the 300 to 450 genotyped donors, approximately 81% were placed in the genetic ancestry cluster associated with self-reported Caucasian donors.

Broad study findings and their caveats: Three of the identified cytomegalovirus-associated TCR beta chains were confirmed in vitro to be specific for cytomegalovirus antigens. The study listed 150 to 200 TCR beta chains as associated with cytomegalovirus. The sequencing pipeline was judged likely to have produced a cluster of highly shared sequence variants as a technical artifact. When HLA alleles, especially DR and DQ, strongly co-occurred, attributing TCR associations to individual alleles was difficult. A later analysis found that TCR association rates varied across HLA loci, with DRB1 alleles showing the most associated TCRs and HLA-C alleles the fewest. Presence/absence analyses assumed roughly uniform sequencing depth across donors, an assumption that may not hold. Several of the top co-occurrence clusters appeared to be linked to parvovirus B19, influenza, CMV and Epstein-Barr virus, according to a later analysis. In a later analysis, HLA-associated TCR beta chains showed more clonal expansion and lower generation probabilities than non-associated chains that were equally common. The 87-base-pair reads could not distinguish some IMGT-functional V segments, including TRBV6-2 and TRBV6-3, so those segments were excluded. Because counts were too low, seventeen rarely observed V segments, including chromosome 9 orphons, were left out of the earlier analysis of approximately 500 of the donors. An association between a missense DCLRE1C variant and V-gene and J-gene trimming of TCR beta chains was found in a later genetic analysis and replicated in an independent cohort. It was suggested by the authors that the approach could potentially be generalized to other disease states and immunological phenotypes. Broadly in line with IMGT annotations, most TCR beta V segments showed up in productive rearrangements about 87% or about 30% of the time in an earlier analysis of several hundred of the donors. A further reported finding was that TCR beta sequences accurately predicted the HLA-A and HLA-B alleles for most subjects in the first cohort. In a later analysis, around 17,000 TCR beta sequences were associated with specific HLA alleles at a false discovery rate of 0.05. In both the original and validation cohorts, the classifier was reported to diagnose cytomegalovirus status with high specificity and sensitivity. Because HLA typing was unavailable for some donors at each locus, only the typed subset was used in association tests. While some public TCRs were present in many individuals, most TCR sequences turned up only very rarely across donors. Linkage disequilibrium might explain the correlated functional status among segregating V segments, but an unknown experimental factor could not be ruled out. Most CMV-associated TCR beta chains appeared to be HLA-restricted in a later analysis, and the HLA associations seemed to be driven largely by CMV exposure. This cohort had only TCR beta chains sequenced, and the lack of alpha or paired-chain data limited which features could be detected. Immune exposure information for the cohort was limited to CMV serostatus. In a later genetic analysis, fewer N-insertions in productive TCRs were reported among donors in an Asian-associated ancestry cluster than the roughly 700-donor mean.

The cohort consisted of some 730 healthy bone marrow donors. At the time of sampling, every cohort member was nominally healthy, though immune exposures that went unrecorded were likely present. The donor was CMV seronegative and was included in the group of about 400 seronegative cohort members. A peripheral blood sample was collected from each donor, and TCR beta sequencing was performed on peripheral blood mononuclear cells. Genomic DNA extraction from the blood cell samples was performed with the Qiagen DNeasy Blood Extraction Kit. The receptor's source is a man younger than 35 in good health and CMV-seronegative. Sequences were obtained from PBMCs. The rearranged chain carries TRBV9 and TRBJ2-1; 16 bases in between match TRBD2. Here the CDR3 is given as CASSAGPGLAGGGNEQFF. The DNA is TGTGCCAGCAGCGCCGGGCCGGGACTAGCGGGAGGGGGGAATGAGCAGTTCTTC.